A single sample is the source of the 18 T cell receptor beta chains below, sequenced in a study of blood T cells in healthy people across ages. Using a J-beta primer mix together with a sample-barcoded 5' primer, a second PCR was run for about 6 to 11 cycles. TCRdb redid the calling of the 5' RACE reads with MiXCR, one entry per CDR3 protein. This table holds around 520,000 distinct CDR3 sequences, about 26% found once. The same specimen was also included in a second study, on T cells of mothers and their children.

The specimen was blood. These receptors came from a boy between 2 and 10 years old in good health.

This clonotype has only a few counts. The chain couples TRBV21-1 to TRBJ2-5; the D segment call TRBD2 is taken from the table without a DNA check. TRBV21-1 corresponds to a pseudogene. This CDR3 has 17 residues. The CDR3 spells CASSKTSSSGTGETQYF. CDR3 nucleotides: TGTGCCAGCAGCAAAACGTCGTCTAGCGGGACGGGGGAGACCCAGTACTTC.

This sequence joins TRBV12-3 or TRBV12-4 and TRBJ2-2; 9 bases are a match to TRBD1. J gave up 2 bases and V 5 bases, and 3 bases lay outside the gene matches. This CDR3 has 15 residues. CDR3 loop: CASSRDRANTGELFF. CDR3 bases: TGTGCCAGCAGTCGGGACAGGGCAAACACCGGGGAGCTGTTTTTT.

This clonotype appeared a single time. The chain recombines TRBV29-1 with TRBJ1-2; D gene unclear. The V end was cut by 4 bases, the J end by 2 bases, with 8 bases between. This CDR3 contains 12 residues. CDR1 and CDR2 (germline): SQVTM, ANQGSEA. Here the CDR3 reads CSVVLENYGYTF. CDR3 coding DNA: TGCAGCGTTGTATTAGAAAACTATGGCTACACCTTC.

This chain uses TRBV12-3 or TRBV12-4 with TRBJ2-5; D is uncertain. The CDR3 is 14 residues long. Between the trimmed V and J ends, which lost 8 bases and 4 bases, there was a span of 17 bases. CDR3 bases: TGTGCCAGCCCAGCCTCGGGTAGCAGAGAGACCCAGTACTTC. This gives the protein CASPASGSRETQYF.

CDR3: CASSQWRGKLFF. For the CDR3, the DNA is TGCGCCAGCAGCCAGTGGAGGGGAAAACTGTTTTTT. The rearrangement joins TRBV5-1 to TRBJ1-4; D is perhaps TRBD1 (5 bases). Germline CDR1 reads SGHRS; CDR2 reads YFSETQ. Trimming took 4 bases from V and 10 from J, leaving 11 bases between them. This CDR3 has 12 amino acids. The complete variable domain, with remaining parts taken from reference TRBV5-1 and TRBJ1-4, reads KAGVTQTPRYLIKTRGQQVTLSCSPISGHRSVSWYQQTPGQGLQFLFEYFSETQRNKGNFPGRFSGRQFSNSRSEMNVSTLELGDSALYLCASSQWRGKLFFGSGTQLSVL.

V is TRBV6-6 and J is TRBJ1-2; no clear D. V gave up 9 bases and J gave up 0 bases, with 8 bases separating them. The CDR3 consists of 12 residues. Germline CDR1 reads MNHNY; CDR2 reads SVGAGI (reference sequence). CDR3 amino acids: CASTDSNYGYTF. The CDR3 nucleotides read TGTGCCAGTACCGATTCTAACTATGGCTACACCTTC.

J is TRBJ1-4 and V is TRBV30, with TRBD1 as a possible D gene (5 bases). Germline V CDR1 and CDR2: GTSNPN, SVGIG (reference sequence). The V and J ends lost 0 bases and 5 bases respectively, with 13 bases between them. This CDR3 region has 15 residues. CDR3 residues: CAWSVLGTLNEKLFF. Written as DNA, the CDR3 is TGTGCCTGGAGTGTACTCGGGACTTTGAATGAAAAACTGTTTTTT.

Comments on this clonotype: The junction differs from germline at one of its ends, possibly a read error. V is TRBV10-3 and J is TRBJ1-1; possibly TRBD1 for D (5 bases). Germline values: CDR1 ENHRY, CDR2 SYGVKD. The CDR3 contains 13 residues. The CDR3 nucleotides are TGTGCCATCGGTGAAGGGGCGGGAACTGAAGCTTTCTTT. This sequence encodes CAIGEGAGTEAFF.

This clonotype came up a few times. CDR3 residues: CSARDHEFSYEQYF. As DNA, the CDR3 is TGCAGTGCTAGAGATCACGAGTTCTCCTACGAGCAGTACTTC. The chain couples TRBV20-1 to TRBJ2-7; no reliable D call. The CDR3 sequence is 14 residues long. Per germline, CDR1 DFQATT and CDR2 SNEGSKA (reference sequence). The ends were cut back, 0 bases at V and 0 bases at J, with 9 bases in the middle.

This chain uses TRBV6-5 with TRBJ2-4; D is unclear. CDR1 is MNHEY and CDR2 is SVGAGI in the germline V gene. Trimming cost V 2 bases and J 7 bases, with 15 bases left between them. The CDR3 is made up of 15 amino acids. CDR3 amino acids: CASSYGASPGNIQYF. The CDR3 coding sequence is TGTGCCAGCAGTTACGGAGCCTCCCCCGGGAACATTCAGTACTTC.

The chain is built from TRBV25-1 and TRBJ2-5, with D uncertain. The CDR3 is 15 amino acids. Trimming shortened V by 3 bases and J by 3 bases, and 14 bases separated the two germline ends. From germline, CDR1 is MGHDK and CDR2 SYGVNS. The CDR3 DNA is TGTGCCAGCAGTGATAGAGGATTGATGGAAGAGACCCAGTACTTC. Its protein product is CASSDRGLMEETQYF.

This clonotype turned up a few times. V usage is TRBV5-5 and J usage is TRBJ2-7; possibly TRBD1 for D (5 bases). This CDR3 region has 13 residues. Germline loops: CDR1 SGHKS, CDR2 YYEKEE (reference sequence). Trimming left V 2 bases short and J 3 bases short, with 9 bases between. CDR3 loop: CASSLRTYYEQYF. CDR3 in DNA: TGTGCCAGCAGCTTACGGACATACTACGAGCAGTACTTC.

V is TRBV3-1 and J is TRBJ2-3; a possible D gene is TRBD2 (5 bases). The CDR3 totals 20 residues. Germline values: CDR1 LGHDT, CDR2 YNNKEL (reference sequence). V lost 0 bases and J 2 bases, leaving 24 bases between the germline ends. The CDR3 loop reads CASSQDFGLSGNLHTDTQYF. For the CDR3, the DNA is TGTGCCAGCAGCCAAGATTTCGGACTGAGTGGCAACCTCCACACAGATACGCAGTATTTT.

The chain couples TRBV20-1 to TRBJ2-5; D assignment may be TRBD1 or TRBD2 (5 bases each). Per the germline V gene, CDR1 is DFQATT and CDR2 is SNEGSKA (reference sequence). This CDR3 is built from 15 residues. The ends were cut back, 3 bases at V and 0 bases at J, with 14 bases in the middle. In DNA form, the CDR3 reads TGCAGTGCTAGTGTGGGGGAAAGGTACCAAGAGACCCAGTACTTC. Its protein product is CSASVGERYQETQYF.

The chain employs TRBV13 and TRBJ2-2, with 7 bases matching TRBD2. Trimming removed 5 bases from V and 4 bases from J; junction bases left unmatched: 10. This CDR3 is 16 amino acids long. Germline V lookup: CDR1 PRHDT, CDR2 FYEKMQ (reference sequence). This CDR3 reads CASSLPFGGGTGELFF. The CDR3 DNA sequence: TGTGCCAGCAGCCTCCCATTTGGGGGGGGCACCGGGGAGCTGTTTTTT.

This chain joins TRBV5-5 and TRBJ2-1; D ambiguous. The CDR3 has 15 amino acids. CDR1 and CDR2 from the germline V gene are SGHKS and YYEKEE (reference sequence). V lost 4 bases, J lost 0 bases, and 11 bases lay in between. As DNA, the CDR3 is TGTGCCAGCAGCGCCGACCTGAGCTCCTACAATGAGCAGTTCTTC. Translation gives CASSADLSSYNEQFF.

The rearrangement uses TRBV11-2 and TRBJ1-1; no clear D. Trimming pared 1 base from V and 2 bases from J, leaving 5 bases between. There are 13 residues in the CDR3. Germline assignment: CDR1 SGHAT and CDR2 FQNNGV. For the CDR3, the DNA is TGTGCCAGCAGCTTAGCTTTTAACACTGAAGCTTTCTTT. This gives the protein CASSLAFNTEAFF.

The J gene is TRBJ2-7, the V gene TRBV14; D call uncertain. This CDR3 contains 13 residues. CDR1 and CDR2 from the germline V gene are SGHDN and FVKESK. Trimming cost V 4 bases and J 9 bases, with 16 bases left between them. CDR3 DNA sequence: TGTGCCAGCAGCCCCCAGGTGTCGTTTGGGCAGTACTTC. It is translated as CASSPQVSFGQYF.